This T cell receptor (beta chain) is from a study of control samples from healthy donors and cancer patients. TCRdb's table, derived via immunoSEQ multiplex PCR, lists solely in-frame clones and lacks some. Of about 89,000 clones detected, more than 75% appear once; the ten largest clones hold approximately 2.1%. The CDR3 runs 14 residues. Germline CDR1 reads LGHNA; CDR2 reads YNFKEQ. Trimming left V 0 bases short and J 8 bases short, with 13 bases between. The sequenced material came from blood. The V call is TRBV4-2, the J call TRBJ1-2, with no clear D. The receptor's source is a woman aged 40 to 55 in good health. The CDR3 reads CASSQDRSVGGYTF. CDR3 nucleotides: TGTGCCAGCAGCCAAGATCGTAGTGTCGGAGGCTACACCTTC.